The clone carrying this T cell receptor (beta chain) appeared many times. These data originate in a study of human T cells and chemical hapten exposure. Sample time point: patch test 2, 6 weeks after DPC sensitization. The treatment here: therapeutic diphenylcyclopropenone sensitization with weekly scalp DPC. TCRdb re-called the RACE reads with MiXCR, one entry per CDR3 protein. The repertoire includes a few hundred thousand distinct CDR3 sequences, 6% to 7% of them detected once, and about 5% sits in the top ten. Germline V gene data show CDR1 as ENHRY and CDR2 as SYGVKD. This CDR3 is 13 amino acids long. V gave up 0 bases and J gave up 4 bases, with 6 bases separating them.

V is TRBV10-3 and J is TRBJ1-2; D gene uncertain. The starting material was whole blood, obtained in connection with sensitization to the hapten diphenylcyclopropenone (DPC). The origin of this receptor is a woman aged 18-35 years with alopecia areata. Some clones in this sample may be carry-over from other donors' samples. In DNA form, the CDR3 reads TGTGCCATCAGTGAGTCGACTGTCTATGGCTACACCTTC. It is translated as CAISESTVYGYTF.